The clone carrying this T cell receptor (beta chain) has only a few counts. Its antigen is as yet unknown. The junction differs from germline at one of its ends, possibly a read error. This entry is derived from a study of T-cell memory formation after mild COVID-19. Study overall: In these data, TCR clusters were largely donor specific.

Sample barcodes and UMIs were carried by the TCR alpha and TCR beta cDNA libraries that 5'RACE generated with constant-segment primers. TCRdb processed the 5' RACE reads anew with MiXCR; each CDR3 protein has one entry. Seen here are 180,000 or so distinct CDR3 sequences, around 10% observed once, and the top ten hold approximately 3.8%. Looked up from germline, CDR1 is ENHRY and CDR2 is SYGVKD. The CDR3 covers 15 residues. Findings of the study overall: Cross-reactive memory appears to have joined, as suggested by some responding clones showing up in pre-infection memory. Among clones contracting day 15 to 85, CD4/CD8 was balanced, whereas later expanders leaned CD4+.

The material sequenced was PBMCs or a T cell subset sorted from them (not recorded which). The chain uses TRBV10-3 and TRBJ1-1, with a tentative D call TRBD1 (6 bases). This receptor was obtained from a man between 18 and 35 years old who had mild COVID-19 (a few samples of this study predate the infection). Cell type and time point are not known. CDR3 nucleotides: TGTGCCATCACTGAGTCTACAGGGTTAAACACTGAAGCTTTCTTT. Translation gives CAITESTGLNTEAFF.